These T cell receptor beta chains were read from a single sample in a study of blood T cell repertoires in COVID-19. Clones were read by immunoSEQ multiplex PCR, and TCRdb kept only the in-frame ones, dropping some. The repertoire holds about 100,000 clones, with around 90% as singletons. The sequenced sample consisted of peripheral blood. Receptor source: a human donor in a cohort sampled during active COVID-19. The CDR3 runs from the conserved cysteine through the conserved F or W. Fields, in order: V gene, J gene, clone size, CDR3 protein. Part of the rows lack a size; the others show once, few, many or a class for expanded clones.

V gene: TRBV5-1
J gene: TRBJ2-3
clone size: once
CDR3 protein: CASSLGTSGSRTDTQYF

V gene: TRBV18
J gene: TRBJ2-3
clone size: once
CDR3 protein: CASSPVKTSGTDTQYF

V gene: TRBV30
J gene: TRBJ2-5
clone size: -
CDR3 protein: CAWSVRGETQYF

V gene: TRBV4-2
J gene: TRBJ2-7
clone size: -
CDR3 protein: CASSQVSGVGEQYF

V gene: TRBV6-1
J gene: TRBJ2-7
clone size: few
CDR3 protein: CASSEGTSGSYEQYF

V gene: TRBV19
J gene: TRBJ2-3
clone size: once
CDR3 protein: CASSTGRDTQYF

V gene: TRBV20-1
J gene: TRBJ2-1
clone size: -
CDR3 protein: CSARAGGQSEQFF

V gene: TRBV6-1
J gene: TRBJ1-1
clone size: -
CDR3 protein: CASSASLWSRGAEAFF

V gene: TRBV7-2
J gene: TRBJ2-3
clone size: -
CDR3 protein: CASGQRDGDTQYF

V gene: TRBV5-1
J gene: TRBJ2-2
clone size: -
CDR3 protein: CASRPTSGPGELFF

V gene: TRBV5-1
J gene: TRBJ2-1
clone size: -
CDR3 protein: CASSLIPGAYNEQFF

V gene: TRBV7-6
J gene: TRBJ2-2
clone size: -
CDR3 protein: CASSPRRGRGNTGELFF

V gene: TRBV28
J gene: TRBJ1-4
clone size: -
CDR3 protein: CASSDGSTNEKLFF

V gene: TRBV5-1
J gene: TRBJ1-6
clone size: once
CDR3 protein: CASSLAGAPNSPLHF

V gene: TRBV6-6
J gene: TRBJ2-1
clone size: -
CDR3 protein: CASSDRSYNEQFF

V gene: TRBV5-1
J gene: TRBJ2-5
clone size: -
CDR3 protein: CASSLDRRETQYF

V gene: TRBV10-2
J gene: TRBJ2-7
clone size: -
CDR3 protein: CASSGGHPANYEQYF

V gene: TRBV11-3
J gene: TRBJ2-3
clone size: once
CDR3 protein: CASSPGLGGTDTQYF

V gene: TRBV5-6
J gene: TRBJ1-4
clone size: -
CDR3 protein: CASSLRRVSEKLFF

V gene: TRBV29-1
J gene: TRBJ2-1
clone size: once
CDR3 protein: CSVASGRAGGEFF

V gene: TRBV2
J gene: TRBJ2-4
clone size: few
CDR3 protein: CASTLTAAGGAKNIQYF

V gene: TRBV7-2
J gene: TRBJ1-6
clone size: -
CDR3 protein: CASSLAPGGNNSPLHF

V gene: TRBV15
J gene: TRBJ1-1
clone size: -
CDR3 protein: CATSRDRGRGNTEAFF

V gene: TRBV18
J gene: TRBJ2-1
clone size: -
CDR3 protein: CASSPRKREYDEQFF

V gene: TRBV9
J gene: TRBJ2-3
clone size: -
CDR3 protein: CASSAPNQDTQYF

V gene: TRBV11-2
J gene: TRBJ1-3
clone size: -
CDR3 protein: CASSLGLSGNTIYF

V gene: TRBV29-1
J gene: TRBJ1-5
clone size: -
CDR3 protein: CSVSQGRMQPQHF

V gene: TRBV7-9
J gene: TRBJ1-6
clone size: -
CDR3 protein: CASSILQGEDYNSPLHF

V gene: TRBV11-2
J gene: TRBJ1-1
clone size: -
CDR3 protein: CASSIRTGSEAFF

V gene: TRBV27
J gene: TRBJ2-7
clone size: -
CDR3 protein: CASSKRAEGGYEQYF

V gene: TRBV6-4
J gene: TRBJ1-2
clone size: -
CDR3 protein: CASSDTNRGGIYGYTF

V gene: TRBV20-1
J gene: TRBJ2-1
clone size: -
CDR3 protein: CSASPKRPSINEQFF

V gene: TRBV5-1
J gene: TRBJ2-2
clone size: -
CDR3 protein: CASSLAGRWGLAGGLDTGELFF

V gene: TRBV28
J gene: TRBJ2-7
clone size: -
CDR3 protein: CASSYGFQGTYEQYF

V gene: TRBV3-1/TRBV3-2
J gene: TRBJ2-1
clone size: -
CDR3 protein: CASSQLAGGFYNEQFF

V gene: TRBV11-2
J gene: TRBJ2-3
clone size: -
CDR3 protein: CASTFTGTDTQYF

V gene: TRBV6-2/TRBV6-3
J gene: TRBJ2-7
clone size: once
CDR3 protein: CASSYPPKGRNSYEQYF

V gene: TRBV11-2
J gene: TRBJ2-7
clone size: -
CDR3 protein: CASSLVPRLPTKSYEQYF

V gene: TRBV11-2
J gene: TRBJ1-2
clone size: -
CDR3 protein: CASSHPQGTNYGYTF

V gene: TRBV6-2/TRBV6-3
J gene: TRBJ2-1
clone size: -
CDR3 protein: CASSPLAGGYNEQFF